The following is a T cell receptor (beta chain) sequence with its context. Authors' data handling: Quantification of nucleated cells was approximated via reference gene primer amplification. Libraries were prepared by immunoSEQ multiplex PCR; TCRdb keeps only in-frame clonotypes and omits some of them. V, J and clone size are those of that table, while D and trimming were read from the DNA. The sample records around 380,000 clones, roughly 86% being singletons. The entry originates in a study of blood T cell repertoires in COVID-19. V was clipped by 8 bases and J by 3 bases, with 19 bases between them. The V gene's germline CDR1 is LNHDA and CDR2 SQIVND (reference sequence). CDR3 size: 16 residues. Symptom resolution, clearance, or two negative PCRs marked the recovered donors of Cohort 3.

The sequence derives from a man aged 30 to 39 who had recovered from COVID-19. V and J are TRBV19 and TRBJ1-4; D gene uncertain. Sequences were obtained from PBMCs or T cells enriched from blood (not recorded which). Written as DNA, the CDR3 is TGTGCCAGTCTGGCGAGACACTCGGAGGCTAATGAAAAACTGTTTTTT. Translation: CASLARHSEANEKLFF.